Listed here are 29 T cell receptor beta chains from one sample, sequenced in a study of T cells after yellow fever vaccination (dated by TCRdb to the late 2010s). Library creation used 5' RACE. For sequencing, an Illumina HiSeq 2500 was employed. TCRdb applied fastp at Q25 and MiXCR to the public reads, then kept only in-frame beta chains. Duplicate CDR3 protein sequences are folded into a single record with the most common DNA and genes. This sample comprises about 340,000 distinct CDR3 sequences, about 8.7% of them detected only once. The ten largest clones represent roughly 18% of the sample. The meaning of the sample's treatment or condition label: live attenuated yellow fever vaccine strain. Here the sequenced sample was PBMCs, taken on the day of the first yellow fever vaccination. The source is a man younger than 35 who received the YFV17D yellow fever vaccine.

V is TRBV4-1 and J is TRBJ2-1, with D uncertain. Trimming left V 7 bases short and J 0 bases short, with 16 bases between. Germline V gene data show CDR1 as MGHRA and CDR2 as YSYEKL. This CDR3 contains 16 residues. As DNA, the CDR3 is TGCGCCAGCAATCCTCGGGTCCCTTTCTCCTACAATGAGCAGTTCTTC. Translating it yields CASNPRVPFSYNEQFF.

This clonotype was found a few times. V and J are TRBV5-8 and TRBJ2-4; 8 bases are shared with TRBD1. Germline values: CDR1 SGHTS, CDR2 YDEGEE. This CDR3 is built from 15 residues. Germline trimming cut 4 bases from V and 0 bases from J; bases unmatched to any gene: 3. The chain's CDR3 is CASSVTGVAKNIQYF. Here the CDR3 DNA reads TGTGCCAGCAGCGTGACAGGGGTAGCCAAAAACATTCAGTACTTC.

The sample holds many counts of this clonotype. The chain combines TRBV15 with TRBJ2-5; tentatively, D is TRBD2 (5 bases). The CDR3 contains 15 residues. The ends were cut back, 4 bases at V and 5 bases at J, with 17 bases in the middle. Germline assignment: CDR1 LNHNV and CDR2 YYDKDF (reference sequence). The CDR3 is CATSNQFSPGETQYF. The CDR3 DNA sequence: TGTGCCACCAGCAATCAGTTTTCCCCGGGGGAGACCCAGTACTTC.

This clonotype was recorded at least ten times. The chain joins TRBV29-1 to TRBJ1-2; D is ambiguous. The V and J ends lost 3 bases and 1 base respectively, with 9 bases between them. Germline values: CDR1 SQVTM, CDR2 ANQGSEA. The CDR3 loop spans 13 amino acids. The CDR3: CSVDSSFNYGYTF. The CDR3 bases are TGCAGCGTTGACAGCAGTTTTAACTATGGCTACACCTTC. Variable domain in full (rest from reference TRBV29-1 and TRBJ1-2): SAVISQKPSRDICQRGTSLTIQCQVDSQVTMMFWYRQQPGQSLTLIATANQGSEATYESGFVIDKFPISRPNLTFSTLTVSNMSPEDSSIYLCSVDSSFNYGYTFGSGTRLTVV.

The chain has TRBV11-2 and TRBJ1-1; TRBD1 is a possible D gene (5 bases). Between the trimmed V and J ends, which lost 2 bases and 10 bases, there was a span of 14 bases. The CDR3 is 13 amino acids. CDR1 and CDR2 from the germline V gene are SGHAT and FQNNGV. The CDR3 bases are TGTGCCAGCAGCTTAAGCGGGGGGAGCGGAGCTTTCTTT. It specifies CASSLSGGSGAFF.

V and J are TRBV7-9 and TRBJ2-7; no firm D call. V lost 5 bases to trimming and J lost 2 bases, with 10 bases between them. This CDR3 comprises 13 residues. CDR1 SEHNR and CDR2 FQNEAQ come from the germline V gene (reference sequence). CDR3 sequence: CASSPLQTYEQYF. The CDR3 nucleotides are TGTGCCAGCAGCCCACTACAGACCTACGAGCAGTACTTC.

This clonotype was counted only a few times. The chain employs TRBV5-4 and TRBJ1-6; unclear D gene. V was cut by 0 bases and J by 6 bases, with 10 bases left in between. Germline V gene sequence: CDR1 SGHNT, CDR2 YYREEE (reference sequence). This CDR3 has 15 amino acids. DNA for the CDR3: TGTGCCAGCAGCTTGGACGGGATACGTAATTCACCCCTCCACTTT. Encoded protein: CASSLDGIRNSPLHF. Full variable domain (remainder filled in from reference TRBV5-4 and TRBJ1-6): ETGVTQSPTHLIKTRGQQVTLRCSSQSGHNTVSWYQQALGQGPQFIFQYYREEENGRGNFPPRFSGLQFPNYSSELNVNALELDDSALYLCASSLDGIRNSPLHFGNGTRLTVT.

This clonotype was detected ten times or more. V and J are TRBV5-1 and TRBJ2-5; 15 bases agree with TRBD2. J was trimmed by 5 bases and V by 6 bases; bases with no gene match: 14. Germline V gene sequence: CDR1 SGHRS, CDR2 YFSETQ. CDR3 length: 18 amino acids. CDR3 loop: CASTSGLAGGPGSETQYF. CDR3 bases: TGCGCCAGCACATCCGGACTAGCGGGGGGGCCTGGGAGTGAGACCCAGTACTTC.

This clonotype has only a few counts. This chain uses TRBV5-1 with TRBJ2-1, with 7 nucleotides matching TRBD2. V lost 3 bases to trimming and J lost 6 bases; unmatched junction nucleotides: 9. CDR3 length: 15 residues. Germline V gene lookup returns CDR1 SGHRS and CDR2 YFSETQ. Here the CDR3 DNA reads TGCGCCAGCAGCTCCACACTAGCGATGGGCAATGAGCAGTTCTTC. Protein product: CASSSTLAMGNEQFF. The variable domain in full, completed from reference TRBV5-1 and TRBJ2-1, reads KAGVTQTPRYLIKTRGQQVTLSCSPISGHRSVSWYQQTPGQGLQFLFEYFSETQRNKGNFPGRFSGRQFSNSRSEMNVSTLELGDSALYLCASSSTLAMGNEQFFGPGTRLTVL.

In its sample, this clonotype was seen a few times. The J gene is TRBJ2-7, the V gene TRBV7-9, with unresolved D. The CDR3 covers 12 residues. V was trimmed by 4 bases and J by 4 bases, leaving 8 bases between them. Per germline, CDR1 SEHNR and CDR2 FQNEAQ (reference sequence). CDR3 residues: CASSSTGYEQYV. CDR3 nucleotide sequence: TGTGCCAGCAGCTCCACCGGATACGAGCAGTACGTC.

A few counts support this clonotype. Here the CDR3 reads CSAAGLSNQPQHF. DNA of the CDR3: TGCAGTGCGGCAGGATTGAGCAATCAGCCCCAGCATTTT. The chain recombines TRBV20-1 with TRBJ1-5; no definite D call. Germline CDR1 DFQATT, CDR2 SNEGSKA (reference sequence). The CDR3 spans 13 residues. Trimming cost V 6 bases and J 1 base, with 10 bases left between them.

This clonotype has at least ten counts. This sequence joins TRBV6-2 or TRBV6-3 and TRBJ2-5; possible D gene TRBD2, 5 bases. The ends were cut back, 2 bases at V and 3 bases at J, with 7 bases in the middle. The CDR3 length is 13 residues. Germline V gene data show CDR1 as MNHEY and CDR2 as SVGEGT. CDR3 residues: CASSYRTEETQYF. In nucleotides, the CDR3 is TGTGCCAGCAGTTACAGGACTGAAGAGACCCAGTACTTC.

This clonotype was seen only a few times. CDR3 in DNA: TGTGCCAGCAGCCCCTCGGAGGGTAATGAGCAGTTCTTC. Translated: CASSPSEGNEQFF. The rearrangement uses TRBV6-2 or TRBV6-3 and TRBJ2-1, with a tentative D call TRBD2 (6 bases). Trimming shortened V by 6 bases and J by 7 bases, and 13 bases separated the two germline ends. Germline V CDR1 and CDR2: MNHEY, SVGEGT. The CDR3 extends over 13 amino acids.

This clonotype was found a few times. V gene TRBV5-1 combines with J gene TRBJ2-2, with D perhaps TRBD1 (5 bases). With 6 bases removed from V and 1 base from J, the gap between germline ends came to 13 bases. The germline V gene encodes CDR1 SGHRS and CDR2 YFSETQ. The length of the CDR3 is 15 residues. The CDR3 spells CASMTDNLNTGELFF. Here the CDR3 DNA reads TGCGCCAGCATGACGGACAATCTGAACACCGGGGAGCTGTTTTTT.

V usage is TRBV7-9 and J usage is TRBJ2-3; D is undetermined. CDR1 is SEHNR, CDR2 FQNEAQ, per germline (reference sequence). The length of the CDR3 is 10 residues. The V and J ends lost 10 bases and 5 bases respectively, with 7 bases between them. The CDR3 DNA follows: TGTGCCACCTACTTAGATACGCAGTATTTT. Its translation is CATYLDTQYF.

Only a few counts were recorded for this clonotype. The rearrangement links TRBV5-1 to TRBJ2-2, with unresolved D. The CDR3 contains 15 residues. Germline lookup yields CDR1 SGHRS and CDR2 YFSETQ. V was clipped by 1 base and J by 1 base, with 8 bases between them. The CDR3 here is CASSLSHKNTGELFF. Written as DNA, the CDR3 is TGCGCCAGCAGCTTGTCACACAAGAACACCGGGGAGCTGTTTTTT.

The V gene is TRBV5-1, the J gene TRBJ2-7, with a possible D match to TRBD1 (5 bases). The CDR3 runs 16 residues. Trimming cost V 1 base and J 0 bases, with 14 bases left between them. CDR1 is SGHRS, CDR2 YFSETQ, per germline. The CDR3 loop reads CASSLRGHSSSYEQYF. The CDR3 nucleotides are TGCGCCAGCAGCTTGAGAGGACACTCAAGCTCCTACGAGCAGTACTTC.

The chain carries TRBV20-1 and TRBJ1-2, with D possibly being TRBD1 (5 bases). CDR1 and CDR2 from the germline V gene are DFQATT and SNEGSKA (reference sequence). The CDR3 is 15 residues long. Between the trimmed V and J ends, which lost 3 bases and 7 bases, there was a span of 21 bases. CDR3 bases: TGCAGTGCTAGTCATACGGACATCGGACCGTCTGGCTACACCTTC. This encodes CSASHTDIGPSGYTF.

This clonotype was seen only a few times. The genes are TRBV10-3 and TRBJ1-1; 10 nucleotides agree with TRBD1. CDR1 and CDR2 (germline): ENHRY, SYGVKD. The CDR3 is 14 amino acids. Germline trimming cut 6 bases from V and 0 bases from J; bases unmatched to any gene: 1. CDR3 bases: TGTGCCATCAGGGGACAGGGGATGAACACTGAAGCTTTCTTT. Translated, it gives CAIRGQGMNTEAFF.

This clonotype came up many times. The chain recombines TRBV9 with TRBJ2-1; D gene ambiguous. The germline CDR1 and CDR2 sequences are SGDLS and YYNGEE. CDR3 length: 12 amino acids. The V end lost 4 bases, the J end lost 6 bases, and 8 bases lay between the germline ends. The CDR3 here is CASSSGGNEQFF. The CDR3 region has the DNA TGTGCCAGCAGCTCAGGTGGCAATGAGCAGTTCTTC. Together with reference TRBV9 and TRBJ2-1, the CDR3 gives the full variable domain: DSGVTQTPKHLITATGQRVTLRCSPRSGDLSVYWYQQSLDQGLQFLIQYYNGEERAKGNILERFSAQQFPDLHSELNLSSLELGDSALYFCASSSGGNEQFFGPGTRLTVL.

This clonotype was found many times. The chain combines TRBV6-2 or TRBV6-3 with TRBJ2-1; 7 bases are a match to TRBD1. The CDR3 is made up of 15 amino acids. The V and J ends lost 0 bases and 7 bases, in that order; junction bases with no gene match: 6. Germline values: CDR1 MNHEY, CDR2 SVGEGT. The CDR3 coding sequence is TGTGCCAGCAGTTACTCGCCTCAGGGGGTAAATGAGCAGTTCTTC. Its translation: CASSYSPQGVNEQFF.

The rearrangement links TRBV12-3 or TRBV12-4 to TRBJ1-3; D unresolved. The CDR3 is made up of 11 amino acids. V was shortened by 1 base and J by 9 bases, with 4 bases between the two germline ends. Here the CDR3 reads CASSLEFTIYF. In DNA, the CDR3 is TGTGCCAGCAGTTTAGAGTTCACCATATATTTT.

The CDR3 sequence: CSATVGIGLVYEQYF. CDR3 DNA: TGCAGTGCCACGGTGGGGATCGGGTTAGTCTACGAGCAGTACTTC. The chain uses TRBV20-1 and TRBJ2-7; D remains ambiguous. The germline CDR1 and CDR2 sequences are DFQATT and SNEGSKA (reference sequence). The CDR3 loop spans 15 amino acids. The V end lost 6 bases, the J end lost 3 bases, and 21 bases lay between the germline ends.

This clonotype was observed many times. The chain couples TRBV12-3 or TRBV12-4 to TRBJ2-1; the D gene could be TRBD1 or TRBD2 (5 bases each). Trimming removed 7 bases from V and 7 bases from J, with 20 bases in between. The CDR3 sequence is 15 residues long. The CDR3 here is CASNEPGPINNEQFF. Written as DNA, the CDR3 is TGTGCCAGCAACGAACCGGGACCAATTAATAATGAGCAGTTCTTC.

The table lists this clonotype with a count of one. This clone may be a read error of a much larger clone one base away. The chain joins TRBV5-1 to TRBJ2-2; a possible D gene is TRBD2 (6 bases). CDR3 size: 14 residues. Germline CDR1 and CDR2: SGHRS and YFSETQ. Trimming removed 4 bases from V and 5 bases from J, with 12 bases in between. CDR3 DNA sequence: TGCGCCAGCAGCCCCGGAGGGGCAACCGGGGAGCTGTTTTTT. As protein: CASSPGGATGELFF.

This rearrangement joins TRBV7-9 to TRBJ1-1, with unresolved D. Germline assignment: CDR1 SEHNR and CDR2 FQNEAQ (reference sequence). The CDR3 spans 13 residues. V was cut by 2 bases and J by 2 bases, with 6 bases left in between. The CDR3 nucleotides read TGTGCCAGCAGCTTAACCATTAACACTGAAGCTTTCTTT. Its translation: CASSLTINTEAFF.

The table lists this clonotype with a few counts. The V gene is TRBV4-1, the J gene TRBJ2-1; D may be TRBD2 (5 bases). Germline V lookup: CDR1 MGHRA, CDR2 YSYEKL. V lost 2 bases and J 0 bases, leaving 11 bases between the germline ends. This CDR3 has 16 amino acids. CDR3 bases: TGCGCCAGCAGCCAAATCGGGAAAACCTCCTACAATGAGCAGTTCTTC. Its protein is CASSQIGKTSYNEQFF.

The chain carries TRBV4-3 and TRBJ1-1; TRBD1 might be the D (5 bases). Trimming removed 4 bases from V and 7 bases from J, with 13 bases in between. Germline V gene sequence: CDR1 LGHNA, CDR2 YSLEER. The CDR3 has 13 residues. The CDR3 sequence: CASSPTVGDEAFF. In nucleotides, the CDR3 is TGCGCCAGCAGCCCCACCGTGGGGGATGAAGCTTTCTTT.

J is TRBJ2-1 and V is TRBV5-1; D is uncertain. The CDR3 spans 14 residues. Germline V gene lookup returns CDR1 SGHRS and CDR2 YFSETQ. With 5 bases removed from V and 0 bases from J, the gap between germline ends came to 9 bases. CDR3 region: CASRYRTSYNEQFF. CDR3 coding DNA: TGCGCCAGCAGATATAGGACCTCCTACAATGAGCAGTTCTTC.